This entry features one TCR beta chain sequence. Germline CDR1 and CDR2: LNHDA and SQIVND (reference sequence). The CDR3 contains 18 residues. V was pared by 3 bases and J by 4 bases, with 12 bases of the junction left unmatched. This record comes from a study of blood T cell repertoires in COVID-19. In the authors' workflow: Counts of nucleated cells, estimated from reference gene primer amplification, were obtained. Profiled with immunoSEQ multiplex PCR; TCRdb holds only in-frame clones, not every one. That table gives V, J and clone size, and the DNA gave D and trimming. This sample yields 250,000 to 350,000 clones, of which about 85% are seen a single time; roughly 2% belongs to the top ten.

The TCR originated in a man aged 18 to 35 with active or convalescent COVID-19. The sample comprised peripheral blood. This chain links TRBV19 with TRBJ2-1, with 10 nucleotides matching TRBD2. CDR3 loop: CASSIPSGGALGYNEQFF. CDR3 nucleotide sequence: TGTGCCAGTAGTATCCCCAGCGGGGGGGCCCTCGGGTACAATGAGCAGTTCTTC.